This TCR beta chain was captured by sequencing in a study of blood T cell repertoires in COVID-19. As to this clone: The sample contains more than one DNA sequence encoding this CDR3.

The junction had 4 bases not matched to a gene; V was cut back by 4 bases and J by 4 bases. The CDR3 totals 13 residues. Germline CDR1 and CDR2: SGHDT and YYEEEE. Profiled with immunoSEQ multiplex PCR; TCRdb holds only in-frame clones, not every one. The table includes hundreds of thousands of clones, more than 70% detected once. This TCR derives from a woman between 65 and 79 years old with COVID-19, enrolled during active disease. The V call is TRBV5-6, the J call TRBJ1-2; 7 bases agree with TRBD1. Sequenced: peripheral blood. This CDR3 is CASSPRQGYGYTF. As DNA, the CDR3 is TGTGCCAGCAGCCCCCGACAGGGCTATGGCTACACCTTC.